A selection of T cell receptor beta chains follows, all from one sample in a study of T cells in Graves' hyperthyroidism and ophthalmopathy. In TCRdb, the multiplex PCR reads were re-called with MiXCR into one record per CDR3 protein. The profile shows about 550,000 distinct CDR3 sequences, 20% to 25% of them singletons. The sample comprised blood. Receptors were obtained from a man between 18 and 35 years old with Graves' hyperthyroidism. CDR3s include the opening cysteine and the closing phenylalanine or tryptophan. The D gene is left open where the match is weak. Clone sizes are given selectively: once, few, many, or a class where the clone is expanded.

>NA|TRBJ2-7|TRBV6-1|NA
TGTGCCGGCAGAGAGGGGACTTTAAACCGCGAGCAGTACTTC
CAGREGTLNREQYF
>NA|TRBJ1-1|TRBV3-1|many
TGTGCCAGCAGCCAAGCCGGGGAGAACACTGAAGCTTTCTTT
CASSQAGENTEAFF
>TRBD1|TRBJ1-5|TRBV27|many
TGTGCCAGCAGTTGGACAGGGGAACAGCCCCAGCATTTT
CASSWTGEQPQHF
>NA|TRBJ2-5|TRBV20-1|NA
TGCAGTGCTCAAGTGCAGGGGACTGGAGAAGAGACCCAGTACTTC
CSAQVQGTGEETQYF
>NA|TRBJ2-7|TRBV19|few
TGTGCCAGTAGTATAGTTAAGGGACCCTCCTACGAGCAGTACTTC
CASSIVKGPSYEQYF
>NA|TRBJ2-7|TRBV2|many
TGTGCCAGCAGGAGGGGAGTAGCCTACGAGCAGTACTTC
CASRRGVAYEQYF
>TRBD2|TRBJ2-4|TRBV11-3|many
TGTGCCAGCAGCCGAGGACTAGCTCCAGGGGCGGGAAACATTCAGTACTTC
CASSRGLAPGAGNIQYF
>TRBD1|TRBJ1-1|TRBV20-1|many
TGCAGTGCTAGGAGGGACAGGGGGAAACGGACTGAAGCTTTCTTT
CSARRDRGKRTEAFF
>TRBD1|TRBJ1-2|TRBV6-2/TRBV6-3|many
TGTGCCAGCAGTTACTCTACAGGGGAAAGCTATGGCTACACCTTC
CASSYSTGESYGYTF
>NA|TRBJ2-5|TRBV5-1|many
TGCGCCAGCAGCTCTTGGCCCTGGGCCCAAGAGACCCAGTACTTC
CASSSWPWAQETQYF
>TRBD1|TRBJ1-1|TRBV19|many
TGTGCCAGTAGTATCCTAAGACAGGGGAGCACTGAAGCTTTCTTT
CASSILRQGSTEAFF
>NA|TRBJ1-1|TRBV3-1|NA
TGTGCCAGCAGTTATTTCGGGACATTGAACACTGAAGCTTTCTTT
CASSYFGTLNTEAFF
>NA|TRBJ2-5|TRBV4-1|many
TGCGCCAGCAGCCAAACGGCTAGCGCGGAGACCCAGTACTTC
CASSQTASAETQYF
>NA|TRBJ2-4|TRBV19|few
TGTGCCAGTAGTATCAACGGCCCTACAAAAGCCAAAAACATTAAGTACTTC
CASSINGPTKAKNIKYF
>NA|TRBJ1-2|TRBV20-1|many
TGCAGTGCTAGCTTTACGGGAGCCAACTATGGCTACACCTTC
CSASFTGANYGYTF
>NA|TRBJ2-7|TRBV20-1|many
TGCAGTGCCCGCCAACGGACAGTCAACTACGAGCAGTACTTC
CSARQRTVNYEQYF
>TRBD1|TRBJ1-6|TRBV27|many
TGTGCCAGCAGTTTCACCGCAGGGGGTACACCCCTCCACTTT
CASSFTAGGTPLHF
>NA|TRBJ2-7|TRBV6-1|few
TGTGCCAGCAGCGTCAAGGAGGGATCGTACGAGCAGTACTTC
CASSVKEGSYEQYF
>NA|TRBJ1-1|TRBV6-5|many
TGTGCCAGCAGTTCCCGGGTCTTGAACACTGAAGCTTTCTTT
CASSSRVLNTEAFF
>NA|TRBJ1-1|TRBV20-1|many
TGCAGTGCATATGGACGGTTGAACACTGAAGCTTTCTTT
CSAYGRLNTEAFF
>NA|TRBJ1-1|TRBV5-1|many
TGTGCCAGCAGTTTAGCTGGGAACACTGAAGCTTTCTTT
CASSLAGNTEAFF
>TRBD1|TRBJ1-1|TRBV20-1|many
TGCAGTGCCCCGGGCGCAGGGGGCTTGAGCACTGAAGCTTTCTTT
CSAPGAGGLSTEAFF
>NA|TRBJ1-1|TRBV27|NA
TGTGCCAGCAGTGATGGCCGTGGACGGGGGAACACTGAAGCTTTCTTT
CASSDGRGRGNTEAFF
>NA|TRBJ2-2|TRBV30|many
TGTGCCTGGAGTGTAGGGATCGGGGAGCTGTTTTTT
CAWSVGIGELFF
>TRBD1|TRBJ2-5|TRBV5-1|few
TGCGCCAGCAGCTTGGACGCCGGGACAGTCCAAGAGACCCAGTACTTC
CASSLDAGTVQETQYF
>TRBD1|TRBJ1-1|TRBV12-3/TRBV12-4|many
TGTGCCAGCAGTCGCCTTACAGGGGTAACTGAAGCTTTCTTT
CASSRLTGVTEAFF
>NA|TRBJ2-5|TRBV2|NA
TGTATCGGCCAGAGACTAGTTCAAGAGACCCAGTACTTC
CIGQRLVQETQYF
>NA|TRBJ1-5|TRBV28|few
TGTGCCAGCAGTTCGGGGCAGTTTAGCAATCAGCCCCAGCATTTT
CASSSGQFSNQPQHF
>NA|TRBJ1-5|TRBV30|NA
TGTGCCTGGGAGAGTGCAGGGCCTGCCTTGAATCAGCCCCAGCATTTT
CAWESAGPALNQPQHF
>NA|TRBJ1-1|TRBV5-6|many
TGTGCCAGCAGCTCAGGAGGGGCGCGGACTGAAGCTTTCTTT
CASSSGGARTEAFF
>NA|TRBJ1-6|TRBV11-2|many
TGTGCCAGCAGCCCCCCAGGTTCATCACCCCTCCACTTT
CASSPPGSSPLHF
>NA|TRBJ1-2|TRBV3-1|NA
TGTGCCAGCAGCCCGACCGTCCTCTATGGCTACACCTTC
CASSPTVLYGYTF
>NA|TRBJ2-7|TRBV24-1|few
TGTGCCACCAGTGGCACCTCCTACGAGCAGTACTTC
CATSGTSYEQYF
>NA|TRBJ2-2|TRBV6-2/TRBV6-3|few
TGTGCCAGCAGTTCTAGGGCGGGAAACACCGGGGAGCTGTTTTTT
CASSSRAGNTGELFF
>NA|TRBJ1-2|TRBV28|NA
TGTGCCAGCAGCCGAGACAGTGGCTATGGCTACACCTTC
CASSRDSGYGYTF
>NA|TRBJ1-5|TRBV20-1|NA
TGCAGTGCCGATGGAGGGGACGGTAGCAATCAGCCCCAGCATTTT
CSADGGDGSNQPQHF
>NA|TRBJ1-1|TRBV6-5|many
TGTGCCAGCAACGAGGGGAACACTGAAGCTTTCTTT
CASNEGNTEAFF
>TRBD1|TRBJ2-2|TRBV24-1|many
TGTGCCACCAAGGGGGCGGACACCGGGGAGCTGTTTTTT
CATKGADTGELFF
>TRBD2|TRBJ2-7|TRBV12-3/TRBV12-4|few
TGTGCCAGCAGCCCCGGAGCGGGGGGGCGTGAGCAGTACTTC
CASSPGAGGREQYF
>NA|TRBJ2-5|TRBV29-1|many
TGCAGCGCCTCCGGGACTCAAGAGACCCAGTACTTC
CSASGTQETQYF
>NA|TRBJ1-2|TRBV6-5|once
TGTGCCAGCAGTTTTGCCGGGACACACAACTATGGCTACACCTTC
CASSFAGTHNYGYTF
>NA|TRBJ2-7|TRBV4-2|few
TGTGCCAGCAGGAGGACAGAACTTATTTTC
CASRRTELIF